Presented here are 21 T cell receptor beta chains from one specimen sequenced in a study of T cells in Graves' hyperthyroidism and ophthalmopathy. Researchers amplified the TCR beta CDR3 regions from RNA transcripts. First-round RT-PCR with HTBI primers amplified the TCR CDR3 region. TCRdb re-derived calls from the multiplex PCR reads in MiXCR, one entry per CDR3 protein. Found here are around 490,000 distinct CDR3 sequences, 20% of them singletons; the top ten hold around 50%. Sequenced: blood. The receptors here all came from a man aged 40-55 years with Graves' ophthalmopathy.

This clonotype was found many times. The CDR3 coding sequence is TGTGCCAGCAGTTACTCGAGATACAGGGGAAACTACGAGCAGTACTTC. Encoded protein: CASSYSRYRGNYEQYF. The chain couples TRBV6-2 or TRBV6-3 to TRBJ2-7, with 7 bases matching TRBD1. The CDR3 has 16 amino acids. CDR1 MNHEY and CDR2 SVGEGT come from the germline V gene. Losses at the gene ends were 0 bases for V and 3 bases for J; bases not matched to a gene: 8.

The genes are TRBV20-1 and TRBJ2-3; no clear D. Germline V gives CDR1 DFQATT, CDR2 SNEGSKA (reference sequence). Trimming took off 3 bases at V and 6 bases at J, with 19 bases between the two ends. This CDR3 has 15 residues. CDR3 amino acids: CSARPPGSARDTQYF. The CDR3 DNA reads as TGCAGTGCTAGGCCCCCCGGCTCCGCCAGGGATACGCAGTATTTT.

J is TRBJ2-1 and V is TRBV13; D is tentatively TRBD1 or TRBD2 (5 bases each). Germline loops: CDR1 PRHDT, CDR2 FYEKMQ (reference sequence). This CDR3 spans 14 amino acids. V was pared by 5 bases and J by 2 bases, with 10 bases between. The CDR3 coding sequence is TGTGCCAGCAGCCCGGGACGGACCTACAATGAGCAGTTCTTC. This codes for CASSPGRTYNEQFF. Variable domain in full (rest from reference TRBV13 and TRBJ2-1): AAGVIQSPRHLIKEKRETATLKCYPIPRHDTVYWYQQGPGQDPQFLISFYEKMQSDKGSIPDRFSAQQFSDYHSELNMSSLELGDSALYFCASSPGRTYNEQFFGPGTRLTVL.

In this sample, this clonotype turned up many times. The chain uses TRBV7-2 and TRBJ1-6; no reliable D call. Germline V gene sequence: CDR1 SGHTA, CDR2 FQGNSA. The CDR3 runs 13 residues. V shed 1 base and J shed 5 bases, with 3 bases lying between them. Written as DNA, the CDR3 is TGTGCCAGCAGCTTAGGACATAATTCACCCCTCCACTTT. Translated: CASSLGHNSPLHF.

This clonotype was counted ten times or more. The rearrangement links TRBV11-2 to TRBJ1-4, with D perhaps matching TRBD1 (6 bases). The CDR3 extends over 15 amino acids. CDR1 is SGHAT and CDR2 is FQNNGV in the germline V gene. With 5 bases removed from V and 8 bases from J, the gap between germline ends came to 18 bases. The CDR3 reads CASSVRGAMGEKLFF. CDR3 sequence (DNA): TGTGCCAGCAGCGTGAGGGGGGCGATGGGAGAAAAACTGTTTTTT.

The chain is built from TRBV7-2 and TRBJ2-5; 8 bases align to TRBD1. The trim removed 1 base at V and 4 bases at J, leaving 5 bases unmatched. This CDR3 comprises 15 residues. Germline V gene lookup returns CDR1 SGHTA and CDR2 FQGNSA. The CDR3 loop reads CASSLEDRARETQYF. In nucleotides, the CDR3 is TGTGCCAGCAGCTTAGAGGACAGGGCCCGAGAGACCCAGTACTTC.

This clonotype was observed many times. The DNA for the CDR3 is TGTGCCAGCAGCCTCGACAGATATGGCTACACCTTC. It is translated as CASSLDRYGYTF. The chain carries TRBV28 and TRBJ1-2; TRBD1 is a possible D gene (5 bases). The germline gives CDR1 MDHEN, CDR2 SYDVKM. The CDR3 is 12 residues long. Trimming stripped 6 bases from V and 5 bases from J, with 10 bases between.

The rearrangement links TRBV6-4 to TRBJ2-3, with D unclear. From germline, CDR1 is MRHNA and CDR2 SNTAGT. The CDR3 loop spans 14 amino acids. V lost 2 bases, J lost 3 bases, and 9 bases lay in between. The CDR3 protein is CASSDIPRTDTQYF. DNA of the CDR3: TGTGCCAGCAGTGACATTCCTAGGACAGATACGCAGTATTTT.

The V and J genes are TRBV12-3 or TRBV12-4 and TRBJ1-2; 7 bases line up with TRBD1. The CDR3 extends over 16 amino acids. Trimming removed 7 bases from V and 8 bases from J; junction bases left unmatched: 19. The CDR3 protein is CASTDQTGLPLRGYTF. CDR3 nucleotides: TGTGCCAGCACCGACCAGACAGGGCTGCCACTGCGGGGCTACACCTTC.

Here the CDR3 DNA reads TGTGCCAGTAGTGCTGTTGGGTATGGCAATCAGCCCCAGCATTTT. Its translation is CASSAVGYGNQPQHF. V and J are TRBV19 and TRBJ1-5; no clear D. The CDR3 runs to 15 residues. The V gene's germline CDR1 is LNHDA and CDR2 SQIVND (reference sequence). The V and J ends lost 5 bases and 2 bases respectively, with 13 bases between them.

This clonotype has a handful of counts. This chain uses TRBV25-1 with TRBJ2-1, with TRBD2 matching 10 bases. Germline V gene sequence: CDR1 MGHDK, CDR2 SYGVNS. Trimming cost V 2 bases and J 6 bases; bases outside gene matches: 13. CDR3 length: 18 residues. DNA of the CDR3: TGTGCCAGCAGTGAACTATGGGGGGCTAGCGGGAGTATCAATGAGCAGTTCTTC. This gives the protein CASSELWGASGSINEQFF.

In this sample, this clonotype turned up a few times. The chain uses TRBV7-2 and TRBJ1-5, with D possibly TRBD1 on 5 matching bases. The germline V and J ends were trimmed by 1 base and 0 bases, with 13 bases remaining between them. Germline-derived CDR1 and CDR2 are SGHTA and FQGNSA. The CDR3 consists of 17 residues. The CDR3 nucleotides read TGTGCCAGCAGCTTAGGCCACAGGATCACTAGCAATCAGCCCCAGCATTTT. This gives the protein CASSLGHRITSNQPQHF.

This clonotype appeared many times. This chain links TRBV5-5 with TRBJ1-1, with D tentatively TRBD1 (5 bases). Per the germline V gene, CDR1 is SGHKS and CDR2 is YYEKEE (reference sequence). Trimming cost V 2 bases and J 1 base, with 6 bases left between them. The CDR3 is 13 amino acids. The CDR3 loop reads CASSFQGNTEAFF. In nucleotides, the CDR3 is TGTGCCAGCAGCTTCCAGGGGAACACTGAAGCTTTCTTT.

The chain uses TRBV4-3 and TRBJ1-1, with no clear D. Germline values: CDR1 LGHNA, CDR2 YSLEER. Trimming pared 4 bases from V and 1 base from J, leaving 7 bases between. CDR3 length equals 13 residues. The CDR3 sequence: CASSPMPNTEAFF. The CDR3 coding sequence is TGCGCCAGCAGCCCCATGCCGAACACTGAAGCTTTCTTT.

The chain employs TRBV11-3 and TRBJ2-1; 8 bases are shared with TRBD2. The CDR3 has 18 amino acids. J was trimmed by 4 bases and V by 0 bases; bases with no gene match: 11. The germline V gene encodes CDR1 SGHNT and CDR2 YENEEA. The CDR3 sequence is CASSLDRVAGGEYNEQFF. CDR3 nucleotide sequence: TGTGCCAGCAGCTTAGACCGAGTGGCGGGAGGCGAATACAATGAGCAGTTCTTC.

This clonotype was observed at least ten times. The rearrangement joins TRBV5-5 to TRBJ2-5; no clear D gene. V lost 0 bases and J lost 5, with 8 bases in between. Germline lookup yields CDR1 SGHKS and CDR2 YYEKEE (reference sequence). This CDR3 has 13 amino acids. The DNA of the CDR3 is TGTGCCAGCAGCTTGGGGGGATGGGAGACCCAGTACTTC. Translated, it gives CASSLGGWETQYF. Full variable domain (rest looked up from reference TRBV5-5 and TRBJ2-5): DAGVTQSPTHLIKTRGQQVTLRCSPISGHKSVSWYQQVLGQGPQFIFQYYEKEERGRGNFPDRFSARQFPNYSSELNVNALLLGDSALYLCASSLGGWETQYFGPGTRLLVL.

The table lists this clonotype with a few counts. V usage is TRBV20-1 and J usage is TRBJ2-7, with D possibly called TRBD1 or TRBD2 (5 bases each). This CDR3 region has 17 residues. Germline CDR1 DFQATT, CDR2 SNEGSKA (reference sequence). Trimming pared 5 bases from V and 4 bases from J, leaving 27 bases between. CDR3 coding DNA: TGCAGTGCTCACCCGGGACCGACTTCGGAGTTGAGGTACGAGCAGTACTTC. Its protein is CSAHPGPTSELRYEQYF.

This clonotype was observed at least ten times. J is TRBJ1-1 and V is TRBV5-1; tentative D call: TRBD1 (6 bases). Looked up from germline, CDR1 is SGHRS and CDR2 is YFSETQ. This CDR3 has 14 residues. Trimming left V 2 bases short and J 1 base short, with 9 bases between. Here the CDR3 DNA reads TGCGCCAGCAGCTTAGGACAGAGGAACACTGAAGCTTTCTTT. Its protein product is CASSLGQRNTEAFF.

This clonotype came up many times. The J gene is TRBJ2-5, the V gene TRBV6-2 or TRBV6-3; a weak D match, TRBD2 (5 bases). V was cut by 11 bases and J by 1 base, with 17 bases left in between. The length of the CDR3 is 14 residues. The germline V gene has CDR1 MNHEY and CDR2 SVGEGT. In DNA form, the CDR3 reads TGTGCCCGAAGCGGTGGCGGGTTCCAAGAGACCCAGTACTTC. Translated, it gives CARSGGGFQETQYF.

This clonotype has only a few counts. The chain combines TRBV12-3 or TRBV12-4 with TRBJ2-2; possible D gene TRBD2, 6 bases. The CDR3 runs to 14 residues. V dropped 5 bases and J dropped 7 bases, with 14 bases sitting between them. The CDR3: CASSVSDYGGELFF. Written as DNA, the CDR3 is TGTGCCAGCAGTGTATCGGACTATGGCGGGGAGCTGTTTTTT.

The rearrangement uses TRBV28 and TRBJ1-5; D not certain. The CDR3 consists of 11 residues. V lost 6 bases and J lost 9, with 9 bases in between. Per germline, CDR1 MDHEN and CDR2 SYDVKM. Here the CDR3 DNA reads TGTGCCAGCAGCGACATCTTGCCCCAGCATTTT. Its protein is CASSDILPQHF.